Listed here are 30 T cell receptor beta chains from one sample, sequenced in a study of T cells in Graves' hyperthyroidism and ophthalmopathy (dated by TCRdb to between 2018 and 2021). Libraries were prepared through multiplex PCR. TCRdb names Illumina HiSeq 2000 as the instrument used. The TCR beta CDR3 regions were amplified from RNA transcripts. A first-round RT-PCR of the TCR CDR3 used the HTBI primer set with the Qiagen OneStep RT-PCR kit. TCRdb ran its own pipeline on the public reads, namely fastp trimming at Q25 and MiXCR clone calling, and kept in-frame beta chains. Duplicate CDR3 protein sequences are folded into a single record with the most common DNA and genes. The sample contains 350,000 to 400,000 distinct CDR3 sequences, about 18% of them found a single time. The ten largest clones capture about 4% of the sample. The sequenced sample was blood. These receptors originate from a woman between 18 and 29 years old with Graves' hyperthyroidism.

This chain connects TRBV6-2 or TRBV6-3 to TRBJ1-1; D not certain. The germline V gene has CDR1 MNHEY and CDR2 SVGEGT. This CDR3 contains 14 residues. Trimming stripped 5 bases from V and 1 base from J, with 11 bases between. In nucleotides, the CDR3 is TGTGCCAGCAGTGTCGCCATCTGGAACACTGAAGCTTTCTTT. This translates into CASSVAIWNTEAFF.

In this sample, this clonotype turned up many times. The chain has TRBV9 and TRBJ1-1; the D is unclear. The germline gives CDR1 SGDLS, CDR2 YYNGEE. V lost 4 bases and J lost 1, with 14 bases in between. This CDR3 is 15 amino acids long. The CDR3 DNA follows: TGTGCCAGCAGCCCTACGGGAGTCTGGAACACTGAAGCTTTCTTT. Translating gives CASSPTGVWNTEAFF.

This clonotype came up many times. V gene TRBV5-1 combines with J gene TRBJ1-1; D uncertain. Looked up from germline, CDR1 is SGHRS and CDR2 is YFSETQ. The V gene lost 2 bases and the J gene lost 3 bases, with 8 bases spanning the gap. This CDR3 has 13 amino acids. The CDR3: CASSLSWDTEAFF. CDR3 in DNA: TGCGCCAGCAGCTTATCATGGGACACTGAAGCTTTCTTT.

This clonotype was observed at least ten times. The chain employs TRBV20-1 and TRBJ1-2; no firm D call. Germline CDR1 and CDR2: DFQATT and SNEGSKA (reference sequence). This CDR3 spans 11 amino acids. Deletions cut 2 bases from V and 1 base from J, with 2 bases between. This CDR3 reads CSARNNYGYTF. The CDR3 bases are TGCAGTGCTAGAAATAACTATGGCTACACCTTC.

This clonotype has ten or more counts. The chain joins TRBV7-8 to TRBJ1-5, with no clear D. This CDR3 is 15 amino acids long. Germline loops: CDR1 SGHVS, CDR2 FQNEAQ. The ends were cut back, 3 bases at V and 3 bases at J, with 12 bases in the middle. The CDR3 region is CASSLALMANQPQHF. The CDR3 DNA sequence: TGTGCCAGCAGCTTGGCTTTGATGGCCAATCAGCCCCAGCATTTT.

This clonotype was detected many times. This chain links TRBV10-3 with TRBJ1-2, with D possibly TRBD1 on 5 matching bases. Trimming took 8 bases from V and 8 from J, leaving 18 bases between them. The CDR3 covers 13 residues. The germline gives CDR1 ENHRY, CDR2 SYGVKD. CDR3 nucleotide sequence: TGTGCCATCGGCGGCCTAACAGGAGGAGGCTACACCTTC. Translated, it gives CAIGGLTGGGYTF.

In the case of this clonotype: This may come from a read error, since a much larger clone is one base off. This chain joins TRBV27 and TRBJ2-7; D is unresolved. In germline, CDR1 is MNHEY, CDR2 SMNVEV (reference sequence). The CDR3 spans 12 residues. The CDR3 nucleotides read TGTGCCATCAGTTCTTTGAACTACGAGCAGTACTTC. Translating it yields CAISSLNYEQYF.

This clonotype was seen repeatedly, ten times or more. The chain joins TRBV29-1 to TRBJ1-1, with 8 bases aligning to TRBD1. With 6 bases clipped from V and 1 base from J, the junction kept 4 bases outside the gene matches. The CDR3 spans 13 residues. The germline V gene encodes CDR1 SQVTM and CDR2 ANQGSEA. The CDR3 DNA follows: TGCAGCGTAACCGGGACAGGGAACACTGAAGCTTTCTTT. This translates into CSVTGTGNTEAFF.

This clonotype was detected ten times or more. The rearrangement links TRBV2 to TRBJ1-2; D ambiguous. CDR1 is SNHLY and CDR2 is FYNNEI in the germline V gene. The CDR3 runs to 14 residues. The ends were cut back, 4 bases at V and 0 bases at J, with 9 bases in the middle. The CDR3 sequence: CASSGVPSNYGYTF. The DNA for the CDR3 is TGTGCCAGCAGTGGGGTACCCTCTAACTATGGCTACACCTTC.

The sample holds many counts of this clonotype. Here the CDR3 DNA reads TGTGCCAGCAGCGCCGGACAGGCTGGAAACACCATATATTTT. It translates to CASSAGQAGNTIYF. V usage is TRBV28 and J usage is TRBJ1-3, with 7 nucleotides matching TRBD1. There are 14 residues in the CDR3. Germline CDR1 and CDR2: MDHEN and SYDVKM. V lost 6 bases, J lost 2 bases, and 4 bases stayed unmatched.

Ten or more counts support this clonotype. The J gene is TRBJ1-2, the V gene TRBV28, with D uncertain. This CDR3 has 13 amino acids. V dropped 1 base and J dropped 1 base, with 4 bases sitting between them. Per germline, CDR1 MDHEN and CDR2 SYDVKM. The CDR3 spells CASSLSGNYGYTF. The CDR3 DNA is TGTGCCAGCAGTTTATCCGGTAACTATGGCTACACCTTC.

This clonotype was observed at least ten times. This sequence joins TRBV24-1 and TRBJ1-1; D is ambiguous. Germline CDR1 and CDR2: KGHDR and SFDVKD. V was pared by 4 bases and J by 6 bases, with 11 bases between. This CDR3 is built from 13 residues. CDR3 loop: CATSDPTWPEAFF. As DNA, the CDR3 is TGTGCCACCAGTGACCCCACATGGCCTGAAGCTTTCTTT.

This chain links TRBV13 with TRBJ2-7; 9 nucleotides align to TRBD1. The germline gives CDR1 PRHDT, CDR2 FYEKMQ (reference sequence). Trimming took 5 bases from V and 5 from J; bases not matched to a gene: 4. The CDR3 covers 13 residues. The CDR3 spells CASSTRTGDEQYF. CDR3 nucleotide sequence: TGTGCCAGCAGCACGCGGACAGGGGACGAGCAGTACTTC. The variable domain in full, with the rest retrieved from reference TRBV13 and TRBJ2-7, is AAGVIQSPRHLIKEKRETATLKCYPIPRHDTVYWYQQGPGQDPQFLISFYEKMQSDKGSIPDRFSAQQFSDYHSELNMSSLELGDSALYFCASSTRTGDEQYFGPGTRLTVT.

This clonotype was observed a few times. The chain couples TRBV19 to TRBJ1-5, with D uncertain. Germline loops: CDR1 LNHDA, CDR2 SQIVND (reference sequence). Trimming left V 2 bases short and J 5 bases short, with 7 bases between. The CDR3 is made up of 13 amino acids. The CDR3 loop reads CASSIRLDQPQHF. In DNA form, the CDR3 reads TGTGCCAGTAGTATACGGCTGGATCAGCCCCAGCATTTT.

This chain joins TRBV11-2 and TRBJ1-1, with D maybe TRBD1 (5 bases). Germline V gene lookup returns CDR1 SGHAT and CDR2 FQNNGV. The CDR3 is 11 residues long. V lost 9 bases and J 4 bases, leaving 9 bases between the germline ends. The CDR3 region is CASRTSTEAFF. CDR3 nucleotide sequence: TGTGCCAGTCGGACAAGCACTGAAGCTTTCTTT.

This clonotype was seen repeatedly, ten times or more. The V call is TRBV20-1, the J call TRBJ1-2; TRBD1 matches at 9 bases. Germline loops: CDR1 DFQATT, CDR2 SNEGSKA (reference sequence). V gave up 3 bases and J gave up 7 bases; unmatched junction bases: 6. The CDR3 spans 13 residues. For the CDR3, the DNA is TGCAGTGCTAGTGACGGACAGGGGTTTGGCTACACCTTC. Protein product: CSASDGQGFGYTF.

This clonotype occurred many times. V is TRBV20-1 and J is TRBJ2-7; D ambiguous. The CDR3 totals 14 residues. CDR1 is DFQATT and CDR2 is SNEGSKA in the germline V gene (reference sequence). V was shortened by 3 bases and J by 0 bases, with 12 bases between the two germline ends. The CDR3 loop is CSASGRASSYEQYF. The CDR3 DNA follows: TGCAGTGCTAGCGGACGGGCAAGCTCCTACGAGCAGTACTTC.

This clonotype showed up many times. This chain joins TRBV28 and TRBJ1-3; 7 bases agree with TRBD1. Per the germline V gene, CDR1 is MDHEN and CDR2 is SYDVKM. The CDR3 extends over 14 amino acids. After removal of 3 bases from V and 6 bases from J, the junction contained 5 bases not matched to a gene. The CDR3 DNA follows: TGTGCCAGCAGTTTCCTCGACAGGGTAAACACCATATATTTT. Translating it yields CASSFLDRVNTIYF.

This clonotype was picked up many times. It may be a read error: a sequence one base away is much more abundant. This chain uses TRBV11-2 with TRBJ2-2; D tentatively fits TRBD1 or TRBD2 (6 bases each). Trimming removed 6 bases from V and 2 bases from J, with 13 bases in between. The CDR3 has 15 amino acids. Germline CDR1 reads SGHAT; CDR2 reads FQNNGV. The CDR3 loop is CASSPMGGNTGELFF. The CDR3 DNA is TGTGCCAGCAGTCCGATGGGGGGCAACACCGGGGAGCTGTTTTTT. The variable domain in full, completed from reference TRBV11-2 and TRBJ2-2, reads EAGVAQSPRYKIIEKRQSVAFWCNPISGHATLYWYQQILGQGPKLLIQFQNNGVVDDSQLPKDRFSAERLKGVDSTLKIQPAKLEDSAVYLCASSPMGGNTGELFFGEGSRLTVL.

About this clonotype itself: An end of the junction differs from the germline gene, which may be a read error. V and J are TRBV6-1 and TRBJ1-6; a possible D gene is TRBD1 (6 bases). Germline lookup yields CDR1 MNHNS and CDR2 SASEGT. The CDR3 runs 16 residues. CDR3 nucleotides: TGTGCCAGCAGTGAATCCCCCGCAGGGGTCGAGTCACCCCTCCGCTTT. Translating it yields CASSESPAGVESPLRF.

The J gene is TRBJ1-1, the V gene TRBV6-1; 10 bases fit TRBD1. V dropped 2 bases and J dropped 8; count of bases not matched to a gene: 5. The germline CDR1 and CDR2 sequences are MNHNS and SASEGT. This CDR3 spans 14 amino acids. The CDR3 nucleotides are TGTGCCAGCAGTGAATCGACAGGGGGCCCCGAAGCTTTCTTT. Its protein product is CASSESTGGPEAFF.

V usage is TRBV5-1 and J usage is TRBJ2-2; D is uncertain. This CDR3 has 14 residues. Trimming removed 3 bases at V and 4 bases at J, with 10 bases between. Germline CDR1 and CDR2: SGHRS and YFSETQ. Here the CDR3 DNA reads TGCGCCAGCAGCTACCCCCAAACCACCGGGGAGCTGTTTTTT. Its translation is CASSYPQTTGELFF.

In its sample, this clonotype was seen many times. V usage is TRBV9 and J usage is TRBJ1-5; 9 bases map to TRBD1. The CDR3 covers 15 residues. Looked up from germline, CDR1 is SGDLS and CDR2 is YYNGEE. V was pared by 3 bases and J by 5 bases, with 6 bases of the junction left unmatched. The CDR3 bases are TGTGCCAGCAGCGAACAGGGGGCAGGGGATCAGCCCCAGCATTTT. It is translated as CASSEQGAGDQPQHF.

This clonotype was observed many times. The chain carries TRBV6-1 and TRBJ1-1; no firm D call. Per germline, CDR1 MNHNS and CDR2 SASEGT. V lost 5 bases and J 1 base, leaving 8 bases between the germline ends. There are 13 residues in the CDR3. The CDR3 loop is CASSRDKNTEAFF. CDR3 DNA sequence: TGTGCCAGCAGTCGAGACAAGAACACTGAAGCTTTCTTT.

This chain connects TRBV12-3 or TRBV12-4 to TRBJ2-7, with 8 bases lining up with TRBD2. Losses at the gene ends were 6 bases for V and 3 bases for J; bases not matched to a gene: 7. The CDR3 sequence is 14 residues long. CDR3 protein: CASSLAGQNYEQYF. For the CDR3, the DNA is TGTGCCAGCAGCCTAGCGGGTCAAAACTACGAGCAGTACTTC.

This clonotype has ten or more counts. The chain uses TRBV6-1 and TRBJ2-2; weak D call: TRBD1 (6 bases). V lost 1 base, J lost 6 bases, and 15 bases lay in between. The CDR3 has 16 amino acids. Germline V gives CDR1 MNHNS, CDR2 SASEGT. Here the CDR3 DNA reads TGTGCCAGCAGTGAAGAGACACAGGGTACGGCCGGGGAGCTGTTTTTT. It translates to CASSEETQGTAGELFF.

This clonotype has at least ten counts. The chain has TRBV6-5 and TRBJ1-5, with TRBD1 as a possible D gene (5 bases). The germline gives CDR1 MNHEY, CDR2 SVGAGI. V was clipped by 6 bases and J by 6 bases, with 15 bases between them. CDR3 length: 14 amino acids. In nucleotides, the CDR3 is TGTGCCAGCAGATCCGGGGGTGCAGGTCAGCCCCAGCATTTT. Translation: CASRSGGAGQPQHF.

This clonotype was seen ten or more times. The gene calls are TRBV5-1 and TRBJ1-2; 8 bases map to TRBD1. J lost 0 bases, V lost 3 bases, and 7 bases had no gene match. CDR1 and CDR2 from the germline V gene are SGHRS and YFSETQ. CDR3 size: 16 residues. The CDR3: CASSYGQGRANYGYTF. As DNA, the CDR3 is TGCGCCAGCAGCTATGGACAGGGCAGAGCTAACTATGGCTACACCTTC.

The CDR3 is CASSYGEETQYF. In nucleotides, the CDR3 is TGTGCCAGCAGCTACGGGGAAGAGACCCAGTACTTC. The chain carries TRBV6-5 and TRBJ2-5, with TRBD2 as a possible D gene (5 bases). The CDR3 runs to 12 residues. The germline V and J ends were trimmed by 6 bases and 3 bases, with 8 bases remaining between them. Germline lookup yields CDR1 MNHEY and CDR2 SVGAGI.

The table lists this clonotype with many counts. The J gene is TRBJ1-6, the V gene TRBV20-1, with unresolved D. V was cut by 0 bases and J by 9 bases, with 15 bases left in between. Germline CDR1 is DFQATT and CDR2 is SNEGSKA (reference sequence). The CDR3 is 15 amino acids. The CDR3 loop is CSARDLGRSGSPLHF. In nucleotides, the CDR3 is TGCAGTGCTAGAGATCTTGGACGGAGCGGTTCACCCCTCCACTTT.